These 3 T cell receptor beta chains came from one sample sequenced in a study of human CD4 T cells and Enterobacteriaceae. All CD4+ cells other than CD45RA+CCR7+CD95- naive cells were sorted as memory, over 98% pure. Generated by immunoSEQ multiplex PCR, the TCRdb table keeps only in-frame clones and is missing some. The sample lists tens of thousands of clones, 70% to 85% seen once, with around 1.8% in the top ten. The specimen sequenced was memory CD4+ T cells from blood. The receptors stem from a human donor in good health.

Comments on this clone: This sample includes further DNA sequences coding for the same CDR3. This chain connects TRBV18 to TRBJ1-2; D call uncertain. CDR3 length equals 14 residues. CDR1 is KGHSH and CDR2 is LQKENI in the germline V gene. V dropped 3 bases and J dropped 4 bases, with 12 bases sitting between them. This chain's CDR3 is CASSPGRGPYGYTF. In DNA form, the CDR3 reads TGTGCCAGCTCACCCGGCAGAGGTCCCTATGGCTACACCTTC.

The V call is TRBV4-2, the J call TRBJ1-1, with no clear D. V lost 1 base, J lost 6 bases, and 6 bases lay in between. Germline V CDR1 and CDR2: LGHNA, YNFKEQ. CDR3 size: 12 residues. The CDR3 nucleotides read TGTGCCAGCAGCCAAGGGAGGGCTGAAGCTTTCTTT. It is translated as CASSQGRAEAFF.

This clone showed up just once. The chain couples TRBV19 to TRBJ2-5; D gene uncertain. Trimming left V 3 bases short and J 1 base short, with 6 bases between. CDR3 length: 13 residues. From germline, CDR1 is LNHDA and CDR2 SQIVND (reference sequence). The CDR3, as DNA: TGTGCCAGTAGTATTGACATCCAAGAGACCCAGTACTTC. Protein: CASSIDIQETQYF.